The clone carrying this TCR beta chain was seen a few times. What it recognizes is unknown. This sample stems from a study of cytomegalovirus exposure and HLA in healthy donors. Overall study results and limits: Earlier analysis yielded a pattern in which most TCR beta V segments were productive about 90% or about 30% of the time.

Germline V gene sequence: CDR1 PRHDT, CDR2 FYEKMQ (reference sequence). With 3 bases removed from V and 10 bases from J, the gap between germline ends came to 20 bases. CDR3 length equals 15 residues. Both 60 Vbeta primers and 13 Jbeta primers went into the PCR. Data came from immunoSEQ multiplex PCR; TCRdb stores just in-frame clones and leaves some out. The repertoire holds over 150,000 clones, roughly 80% seen once, with over 2% in the top ten. The sample comprised PBMCs. This receptor was taken from a male donor in good health and CMV-seronegative. The chain recombines TRBV13 with TRBJ2-3, with D tentatively TRBD1 (6 bases). Written as DNA, the CDR3 is TGTGCCAGCAGCTTCGGCAGGGGCCTCACGACAGCGCAGTATTTT. Translation: CASSFGRGLTTAQYF.